The text below deals with one T cell receptor beta chain. The antigen remains undetermined. Healthy bone marrow donors formed the donor group. This sample is drawn from a study of cytomegalovirus exposure and HLA in healthy donors. Both 60 Vbeta primers and 13 Jbeta primers went into the PCR. Profiled with immunoSEQ multiplex PCR; TCRdb holds only in-frame clones, not every one. This table holds some 140,000 clones, less than 80% found once. Per the germline V gene, CDR1 is SGHDN and CDR2 is FVKESK. The CDR3 consists of 12 residues. The V end lost 3 bases, the J end lost 8 bases, and 10 bases lay between the germline ends. The study, taken as a whole, reports: In vitro experiments confirmed that three CMV-associated chains were specific for CMV antigens. 87-base-pair reads could not separate some V segments, including TRBV6-2 and TRBV6-3.

The TCR originated in a man aged 30-40 years in good health and CMV-seronegative. The sequenced sample consisted of PBMCs. The chain couples TRBV14 to TRBJ1-1, with D uncertain. CDR3 bases: TGTGCCAGCAGCCATCGGGATAAAGAAGCTTTCTTT. This gives the protein CASSHRDKEAFF. Based on the CDR3 plus reference TRBV14 and TRBJ1-1, the full variable domain is EAGVTQFPSHSVIEKGQTVTLRCDPISGHDNLYWYRRVMGKEIKFLLHFVKESKQDESGMPNNRFLAERTGGTYSTLKVQPAELEDSGVYFCASSHRDKEAFFGQGTRLTVV.